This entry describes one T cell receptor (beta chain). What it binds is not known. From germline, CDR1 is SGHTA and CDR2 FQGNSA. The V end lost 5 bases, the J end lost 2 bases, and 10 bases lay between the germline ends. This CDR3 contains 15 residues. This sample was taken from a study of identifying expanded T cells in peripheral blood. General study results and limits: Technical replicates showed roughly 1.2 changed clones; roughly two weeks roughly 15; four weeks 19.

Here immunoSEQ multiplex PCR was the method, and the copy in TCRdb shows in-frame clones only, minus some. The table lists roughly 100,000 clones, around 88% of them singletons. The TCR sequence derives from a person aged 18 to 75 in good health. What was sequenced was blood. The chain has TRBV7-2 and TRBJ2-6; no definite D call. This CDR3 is CASSPVGTGANVLTF. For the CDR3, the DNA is TGTGCCAGCAGCCCTGTGGGTACTGGGGCCAACGTCCTGACTTTC.